This T cell receptor (beta chain) was recovered during a study of cytomegalovirus exposure and HLA in healthy donors. Produced via immunoSEQ multiplex PCR; TCRdb's table is partial and in-frame only. The table records roughly 220,000 clones, roughly 83% of them present only once. Germline lookup yields CDR1 MNHNS and CDR2 SASEGT. The length of the CDR3 is 14 residues. V was pared by 0 bases and J by 6 bases, with 10 bases between. The study drew the donors from its approximately 110-subject validation cohort, separate from the roughly 710-subject first cohort. Regarding this clone: As yet, its antigen is unknown.

The study, taken as a whole, reports: 150 or so TCR beta chains were listed as cytomegalovirus-associated.

Sequencing used PBMCs. The J gene is TRBJ2-3, the V gene TRBV6-1; tentatively, D is TRBD1 (5 bases). This clonotype originated in a woman in her twenties or thirties in good health and CMV-seropositive. CDR3 amino acids: CASSEARTGDTQYF. The DNA of the CDR3 is TGTGCCAGCAGTGAAGCCCGAACAGGTGATACGCAGTATTTT.